This TCR beta chain was sequenced during a study of OX40 agonist ivuxolimab in advanced cancers. About the study: Participants, roughly 80% male, averaged roughly 60 years of age, ranging from about 20 to 80. Broader study findings: Expanded clones belonging to CD8+ T cells outnumbered, on average, those of CD4+.

Clones were sequenced by immunoSEQ multiplex PCR, and TCRdb holds only the in-frame ones, with some missing. The table has tens of thousands of clones, approximately 86% seen once. Blood got drawn at baseline, again on cycle 4 day 1, and then on cycle 7 day 1. A remark on this clone: Its antigen remains unidentified.

V was clipped by 3 bases and J by 6 bases; unmatched bases: 7. CDR3 length: 16 amino acids. Germline CDR1 is SGHVS and CDR2 is FNYEAQ. The sample consisted of CD4+ or CD8+ T cells sorted from blood, taken in a trial of the OX40 agonist ivuxolimab. This sequence joins TRBV7-6 and TRBJ2-3; 12 bases are a match to TRBD2. This TCR was recovered from an adult with an advanced solid tumor such as melanoma, head and neck, liver or kidney cancer. DNA of the CDR3: TGTGCCAGCAGCTTTCTAGCGGGGGGGCCGGCCGATACGCAGTATTTT. This sequence encodes CASSFLAGGPADTQYF. Supplemented by reference TRBV7-6 and TRBJ2-3, the full variable domain reads GAGVSQSPRYKVTKRGQDVALRCDPISGHVSLYWYRQALGQGPEFLTYFNYEAQQDKSGLPNDRFSAERPEGSISTLTIQRTEQRDSAMYRCASSFLAGGPADTQYFGPGTRLTVL.